The sequence of this T cell receptor (beta chain) was determined in a study of beta chain features in type 1 diabetes. The study reverse transcribed the entire isolated RNA, so it sequenced expressed TCRB transcripts. The read count averaged about 3.3 million across naive, central memory and regulatory T cell samples. Clones were sequenced by immunoSEQ multiplex PCR, and TCRdb holds only the in-frame ones, with some missing. Seen here are under 500,000 clones, around 28% observed once, and the top ten hold almost 0.065%. The germline V and J ends were trimmed by 0 bases and 4 bases, with 3 bases remaining between them. Germline CDR1 and CDR2: SEHNR and FQNEAQ (reference sequence). This CDR3 has 12 residues. Study results and limitations: Diminished insertions and augmented deletions at VDJ junctions characterized type 1 diabetes patients. Whatever favoring of shorter templates PCR might show would apply equally to patients and controls. Overrepresentation of cells with high TCR expression could result from cDNA sequencing.

This clone was counted between two and nine times. Its antigen remains unknown. The sample contains more than one DNA sequence encoding this CDR3. The sequence was obtained from a man aged 18 to 30 in good health. The sample was naive CD4+ T cells from blood. The V gene is TRBV7-9, the J gene TRBJ2-5; D remains unclear. CDR3 region: CASSLAGETQYF. CDR3 coding DNA: TGTGCCAGCAGCTTAGCGGGAGAGACCCAGTACTTC.